A single T cell receptor (beta chain) is shown here with its context. Assay: immunoSEQ multiplex PCR; the TCRdb copy retains only in-frame clones and omits some. This sample has about 980,000 clones, with approximately 80% found just once. None of the donors, who were healthy HIV-negative adults, had recently had acute infections or vaccinations. Adult Caucasians living in Nashville, Tennessee made up all of the donors. This sample was included in a study of shared clonotypes between healthy human individuals. Overall study context: CD4 naive and CD4 memory each took three plates per donor, while CD8 naive took two and CD8 memory one.

The CDR3 consists of 13 residues. Trimming stripped 7 bases from V and 4 bases from J, with 8 bases between. The germline V gene has CDR1 MNHNS and CDR2 SASEGT. The TCR comes from a man younger than 30 in good health. This chain connects TRBV6-1 to TRBJ2-6; D is uncertain. The sample was memory CD4+ T cells sorted from blood. Regarding subset: CD45RA-negative fraction. The CDR3 is CASIQRGANVLTF. CDR3 DNA: TGTGCCAGCATCCAAAGGGGGGCCAACGTCCTGACTTTC.